This is a list of T cell receptor beta chains from one sample in a study of blood T cells in healthy people across ages. A single record per CDR3 protein comes from TCRdb applying MiXCR to the 5' RACE reads. Of 1.5 million to 2 million distinct CDR3 sequences listed, around 40% are singletons. The sequenced material came from blood. These receptors were collected from a human donor in good health. CDR3s include the opening cysteine and the closing phenylalanine or tryptophan. Fields, in order: clone size, V gene, CDR3 length, J gene, D gene, CDR3 DNA, CDR3 protein. D genes are given only for firm matches. Rows may omit the clone size; those that give it use once, few, many or a size class.

clone size: NA
V gene: TRBV2
CDR3 length: 13
J gene: TRBJ1-2
D gene: NA
CDR3 DNA: TGTGCCAGCAATTACAGGGCTAACTATGACTACACCTTC
CDR3 protein: CASNYRANYDYTF

clone size: NA
V gene: TRBV12-3/TRBV12-4
CDR3 length: 13
J gene: TRBJ2-2
D gene: NA
CDR3 DNA: TGTGCCAGCAGTTTAGGGGGTGGCGGGGAGCTGTTTTTT
CDR3 protein: CASSLGGGGELFF

clone size: NA
V gene: TRBV4-3
CDR3 length: 16
J gene: TRBJ2-3
D gene: TRBD1
CDR3 DNA: TGCGCCAGCAGCCAAGGAGGGACAGGGGGTACAGATACGCAGTATTTT
CDR3 protein: CASSQGGTGGTDTQYF

clone size: NA
V gene: TRBV7-3
CDR3 length: 16
J gene: TRBJ2-7
D gene: NA
CDR3 DNA: TGTGCCAGCAGCTTAACTTCCCGCCTGGGGGGCTACGAGCAGTACTTC
CDR3 protein: CASSLTSRLGGYEQYF

clone size: few
V gene: TRBV2
CDR3 length: 15
J gene: TRBJ2-7
D gene: NA
CDR3 DNA: TGTGCCAGCAGAGGTCCCAGGGTAAGGGTTGGCGAGCAGTACTTC
CDR3 protein: CASRGPRVRVGEQYF

clone size: NA
V gene: TRBV7-3
CDR3 length: 13
J gene: TRBJ2-1
D gene: NA
CDR3 DNA: TGTGCCAGCAGCCCAATTAGAGACAATGAGCAGTTCTTC
CDR3 protein: CASSPIRDNEQFF

clone size: NA
V gene: TRBV7-8
CDR3 length: 19
J gene: TRBJ1-5
D gene: NA
CDR3 DNA: TGTGCCAGCAGCGCCTACCAGGCACCAAGCCCGTATAGCAATCAGCCCCAGCATTTT
CDR3 protein: CASSAYQAPSPYSNQPQHF

clone size: many
V gene: TRBV4-3
CDR3 length: 14
J gene: TRBJ1-1
D gene: NA
CDR3 DNA: TGCGCCAGCAGCCAAGATCGCGGGTTCACTGAAGCTTTCTTT
CDR3 protein: CASSQDRGFTEAFF

clone size: NA
V gene: TRBV6-4
CDR3 length: 14
J gene: TRBJ1-2
D gene: TRBD1
CDR3 DNA: TGTGCCAGCAGTGACGGAGGGGGCGCCTATGGCTACACCTTC
CDR3 protein: CASSDGGGAYGYTF

clone size: NA
V gene: TRBV20-1
CDR3 length: 11
J gene: TRBJ2-7
D gene: NA
CDR3 DNA: TGCAGTGCTAGTCGAGGGACCGAGCAGTACTTC
CDR3 protein: CSASRGTEQYF

clone size: few
V gene: TRBV7-9
CDR3 length: 14
J gene: TRBJ1-2
D gene: TRBD1
CDR3 DNA: TGTGCCAGCAGCCCCTGGGGACAGGGGTATGGCTACACCTTC
CDR3 protein: CASSPWGQGYGYTF

clone size: few
V gene: TRBV4-1
CDR3 length: 15
J gene: TRBJ2-7
D gene: TRBD2
CDR3 DNA: TGCGCCAGCAGCCAATTTAGCCGGGGGGGGTACGAGCAGTACTTC
CDR3 protein: CASSQFSRGGYEQYF

clone size: few
V gene: TRBV5-1
CDR3 length: 16
J gene: TRBJ1-1
D gene: NA
CDR3 DNA: TGCGCCAGCAGCATCTCCTCGACAGGAACAAACACTGAAGCTTTCTTT
CDR3 protein: CASSISSTGTNTEAFF

clone size: few
V gene: TRBV5-1
CDR3 length: 16
J gene: TRBJ2-1
D gene: TRBD1
CDR3 DNA: TGCGCCAGCACTCCTAATACGGGACAGGGCTACAATGAGCAGTTCTTC
CDR3 protein: CASTPNTGQGYNEQFF

clone size: few
V gene: TRBV6-5
CDR3 length: 13
J gene: TRBJ2-7
D gene: NA
CDR3 DNA: TGTGCCAGCAGTTACCAGAGAACCTACGAGCAGTACTTC
CDR3 protein: CASSYQRTYEQYF

clone size: many
V gene: TRBV5-1
CDR3 length: 14
J gene: TRBJ2-1
D gene: NA
CDR3 DNA: TGCGCCAGCAGCTTCGACGGGAATAGGAATGAGCAGTTCTTC
CDR3 protein: CASSFDGNRNEQFF

clone size: NA
V gene: TRBV7-9
CDR3 length: 12
J gene: TRBJ2-1
D gene: NA
CDR3 DNA: TGTGCCAGCGGCCTTTTGGGGGATAGCCAGTTCTTC
CDR3 protein: CASGLLGDSQFF